Listed below are T cell receptor beta chains from one sample, sequenced in a study of T cell responses to AZD1222 COVID-19 vaccine. Clones were sequenced by immunoSEQ multiplex PCR, and TCRdb holds only the in-frame ones, with some missing. The table records some 150,000 clones, 80% to 90% of them present only once. Sequencing used peripheral blood, obtained on day 0 of MenACWY control vaccination. Source of these receptors: an adult in good health. Both conserved end residues are part of each CDR3. Each record gives: J gene, V gene, clone size, D gene, CDR3 DNA, CDR3 protein. A D gene is named only where the DNA matches it firmly. Part of the rows lack a size; the others show once, few, many or a class for expanded clones.

>TRBJ2-2|TRBV7-9|once|TRBD1
TGTGCCAGCAGTTCAGACAGGGGGCAAACCGGGGAGCTGTTTTTT
CASSSDRGQTGELFF
>TRBJ2-2|TRBV28|NA|NA
TGTGCCAGCAGTTTAAACAGGGTTGGAGGGGAGCTGTTTTTT
CASSLNRVGGELFF
>TRBJ2-4|TRBV28|NA|NA
TGTGCCAGCCACCGAATGGCCGAGAACATTCAGTACTTC
CASHRMAENIQYF
>TRBJ1-2|TRBV29-1|NA|NA
TGCAGCGCCAGAGGGTCCGGGGACGGCTATGGCTACACCTTC
CSARGSGDGYGYTF
>TRBJ2-3|TRBV19|NA|NA
TGTGCCAGTATGGAGACCCATAGCACAGATACGCAGTATTTT
CASMETHSTDTQYF
>TRBJ2-1|TRBV25-1|NA|NA
TGTGCCAGCAGTCCAGGGAAACGGTGGAGCAATGAGCAGTTCTTC
CASSPGKRWSNEQFF
>TRBJ1-1|TRBV3-1/TRBV3-2|NA|NA
TGTGCCAGCAGCCAAGATCGCCGCCCGACTTTCTTT
CASSQDRRPTFF
>TRBJ2-7|TRBV11-2|NA|NA
TGTGCCAGCAGCCTCACTCAACGGAGCTACGAGCAGTACTTC
CASSLTQRSYEQYF
>TRBJ2-5|TRBV12-3/TRBV12-4|NA|NA
TGTGCCAGCAGTTTGACCCCCGAGACCCAGTACTTC
CASSLTPETQYF
>TRBJ2-7|TRBV19|NA|TRBD2
TGTGCCAGTAGTTCGGGGACTAGCGGGGGGACCTACGAGCAGTACTTC
CASSSGTSGGTYEQYF
>TRBJ2-3|TRBV7-6|NA|TRBD2
TGTGCCAGCAGCTTACTAGCGGGAGGGATGGCTGATACGCAGTATTTT
CASSLLAGGMADTQYF
>TRBJ2-5|TRBV27|few|TRBD2
TGTGCCAGCAGTATGCTAGCGGGGGTTAGGGGAGAGACCCAGTACTTC
CASSMLAGVRGETQYF
>TRBJ1-1|TRBV4-1|NA|NA
TGCGCCAGCAGCCACCCGGGACAGAACACTGAAGCTTTCTTT
CASSHPGQNTEAFF
>TRBJ1-6|TRBV27|NA|NA
TGTGCCAGCAGTTTACTCGCAGGGACGAATTCACCCCTCCACTTT
CASSLLAGTNSPLHF
>TRBJ1-1|TRBV10-3|NA|NA
TGTGCCATCAGTGAGCCGGGACTCATGAACACTGAAGCTTTCTTT
CAISEPGLMNTEAFF
>TRBJ1-2|TRBV5-1|NA|TRBD1
TGCGCCAGCAGTTTGGGACAGAACTATGGCTACACCTTC
CASSLGQNYGYTF
>TRBJ1-2|TRBV7-2|NA|NA
TGTGCCAGCAGCAAAACAGGGTTTTCGGGTGGCTACACCTTC
CASSKTGFSGGYTF
>TRBJ1-2|TRBV5-1|NA|NA
TGCGCCAGCAGCCCGGGACCCAGCTATGGCTACACCTTC
CASSPGPSYGYTF
>TRBJ1-3|TRBV19|NA|TRBD1
TGTGCCAGTAGAAGACAGGGCTCTGGAAACACCATATATTTT
CASRRQGSGNTIYF
>TRBJ2-7|TRBV27|NA|TRBD2
TGTGCCAGCAGCGGCCTAGCGGGCCTTTGGGGCTACGAGCAGTACTTC
CASSGLAGLWGYEQYF
>TRBJ1-2|TRBV12-3/TRBV12-4|NA|TRBD1
TGTGCCAGCAGTCGGACAGGGTCTGGCTACACCTTC
CASSRTGSGYTF
>TRBJ1-1|TRBV19|NA|TRBD1
TGTGCCAGTAGTCCCTGGGACAGGAGAGGTTTGAACACTGAAGCTTTCTTT
CASSPWDRRGLNTEAFF
>TRBJ1-4|TRBV20-1|NA|NA
TGCAGTGCTAGTCGCCAAAGGGGTCCAACTAATGAAAAACTGTTTTTT
CSASRQRGPTNEKLFF
>TRBJ1-1|TRBV9|once|TRBD1
TGTGCCAGCAGCGTAAGTGGACAGGGTGTAGGTTTCTTT
CASSVSGQGVGFF
>TRBJ2-7|TRBV4-3|NA|NA
TGCGCCAGCAGCCAAGAATTTGGGGCTCACTACGAGCAGTACTTC
CASSQEFGAHYEQYF
>TRBJ1-3|TRBV24-1|NA|NA
TGTGCCACCAGTGTCCGTAATAAAGCGAACCCTGGAAACACCATATATTTT
CATSVRNKANPGNTIYF
>TRBJ2-1|TRBV25-1|NA|NA
TGTGCCAGCGTCCCCCCGGACTCCTACAATGAGCAGTTCTTC
CASVPPDSYNEQFF
>TRBJ2-7|TRBV5-8|once|NA
TGTGCCAGCAGCCCTCGATTTCAGGGGGGCTACGAGCAGTACTTC
CASSPRFQGGYEQYF
>TRBJ1-5|TRBV6-5|NA|NA
TGTGCCAGCAGATCAGGAGGGGGCAATCAGCCCCAGCATTTT
CASRSGGGNQPQHF
>TRBJ2-7|TRBV9|NA|NA
TGTGCCAGCAGCGGTTCTGATGGCCGGGAGCAGTACTTC
CASSGSDGREQYF
>TRBJ2-1|TRBV21-1|NA|NA
TGTGCCAGCAGCAAACAACAGGGGAAAGCTGATGAGCAGTTCTTC
CASSKQQGKADEQFF
>TRBJ2-2|TRBV19|NA|TRBD2
TGTGCCAGTAGTAGATGGGAGGGCCTCCCCGGGGAGCTGTTTTTT
CASSRWEGLPGELFF
>TRBJ1-2|TRBV28|NA|NA
TGTGCCAGCAGTTTTCAACTCTATGGCTACACCTTC
CASSFQLYGYTF
>TRBJ2-7|TRBV6-6|NA|TRBD2
TGTGCCAGGACTCCTCCCCTAGCGGTAAGCTACGAGCAGTACTTC
CARTPPLAVSYEQYF
>TRBJ1-5|TRBV6-5|NA|NA
TGTGCGAGTGGGGGTTTCAATCAGCCCCAGCATTTT
CASGGFNQPQHF
>TRBJ2-1|TRBV7-2|NA|NA
TGTGCCAGCAGCCAGGAGCGGAATGAGCAGTTCTTC
CASSQERNEQFF
>TRBJ1-1|TRBV27|once|TRBD1
TGTGCCAGCAGGCCTCTGGACAGGGTTAACACTGAAGCTTTCTTT
CASRPLDRVNTEAFF